The 17 T cell receptor beta chains in this list originate from one sample, sequenced in a study of OX40 agonist ivuxolimab in advanced cancers. Generated by immunoSEQ multiplex PCR, the TCRdb table keeps only in-frame clones and is missing some. Among approximately 130,000 clones listed, approximately 94% were seen once. The source material was CD4+ or CD8+ T cells sorted from blood, sampled in a trial of the OX40 agonist ivuxolimab. Every receptor here comes from an adult with an advanced solid tumor such as melanoma, head and neck, liver or kidney cancer.

The chain has TRBV6-5 and TRBJ1-5; D is possibly TRBD1 (6 bases). Germline CDR1 is MNHEY and CDR2 is SVGAGI. The CDR3 runs to 13 residues. Deletions cut 6 bases from V and 4 bases from J, with 10 bases between. The CDR3 nucleotides are TGTGCCAGCAGAACGGACAGAAATCAGCCCCAGCATTTT. Translating gives CASRTDRNQPQHF.

The gene calls are TRBV19 and TRBJ1-1; D gene uncertain. This CDR3 region has 14 residues. The V end was cut by 3 bases, the J end by 3 bases, with 11 bases between. Germline V lookup: CDR1 LNHDA, CDR2 SQIVND (reference sequence). Here the CDR3 reads CASSISGVDTEAFF. The CDR3 nucleotides are TGTGCCAGTAGTATCTCCGGGGTTGACACTGAAGCTTTCTTT.

This sequence joins TRBV27 and TRBJ2-3, with 10 bases lining up with TRBD2. V lost 3 bases, J lost 11 bases, and 5 bases stayed unmatched. The CDR3 consists of 13 residues. Per germline, CDR1 MNHEY and CDR2 SMNVEV (reference sequence). The CDR3 nucleotides read TGTGCCAGCAGTTTCGGGGCTAGCGGGAGGCAGTATTTT. Residues: CASSFGASGRQYF.

This chain connects TRBV6-5 to TRBJ1-2, with D possibly being TRBD1 (6 bases). The ends were cut back, 10 bases at V and 2 bases at J, with 17 bases in the middle. The CDR3 is made up of 14 amino acids. CDR1 is MNHEY and CDR2 is SVGAGI in the germline V gene. The CDR3 region has the DNA TGTGCCATCAAAAGGGGGAGGGGGAACTATGGCTACACCTTC. Protein sequence: CAIKRGRGNYGYTF.

The chain employs TRBV18 and TRBJ2-6; 11 nucleotides line up with TRBD2. The CDR3 is 18 amino acids. The germline gives CDR1 KGHSH, CDR2 LQKENI. V gave up 3 bases and J gave up 0 bases; unmatched junction bases: 4. CDR3 sequence: CASSPSLAGGSGANVLTF. CDR3 DNA: TGTGCCAGCTCACCGTCTCTAGCGGGGGGCTCTGGGGCCAACGTCCTGACTTTC.

This chain links TRBV4-1 with TRBJ1-2; D might be TRBD1 (5 bases). Germline V gene data show CDR1 as MGHRA and CDR2 as YSYEKL. V gave up 0 bases and J gave up 6 bases, with 26 bases separating them. The CDR3 is 19 residues long. CDR3 DNA: TGCGCCAGCAGCCAAGAGTTGGGGGGTTTAGTTAGAGAGTATGATGGCTACACCTTC. As protein: CASSQELGGLVREYDGYTF.

The J gene is TRBJ1-2, the V gene TRBV15; 9 positions agree with TRBD1. Germline V gene data show CDR1 as LNHNV and CDR2 as YYDKDF (reference sequence). J gave up 5 bases and V 0 bases, and 7 bases lay outside the gene matches. This CDR3 region has 16 residues. In DNA, the CDR3 is TGTGCCACCAGCAGAGACCCCAACGACAGGGGGTATGGCTACACCTTC. This translates into CATSRDPNDRGYGYTF.

V gene TRBV9 combines with J gene TRBJ1-5; no reliable D call. V shed 0 bases and J shed 5 bases, with 12 bases lying between them. The length of the CDR3 is 15 residues. Germline CDR1 SGDLS, CDR2 YYNGEE. CDR3 bases: TGTGCCAGCAGCGTAGACGGGAATTACCATCAGCCCCAGCATTTT. Amino acid sequence: CASSVDGNYHQPQHF.

This chain connects TRBV4-1 to TRBJ2-7; TRBD1 agrees at 8 bases. V shed 3 bases and J 3 bases; nucleotides not matched to a gene: 13. Germline values: CDR1 MGHRA, CDR2 YSYEKL. CDR3 size: 17 residues. In DNA, the CDR3 is TGCGCCAGCAGCCATCCCCGGGGGACAGGAGCAATCTACGAGCAGTACTTC. This sequence encodes CASSHPRGTGAIYEQYF.

This chain uses TRBV19 with TRBJ1-1; 8 nucleotides agree with TRBD1. After removal of 3 bases from V and 6 bases from J, the junction contained 6 bases not matched to a gene. Germline V gene lookup returns CDR1 LNHDA and CDR2 SQIVND (reference sequence). The CDR3 spans 14 residues. For the CDR3, the DNA is TGTGCCAGTAGTATCCGGGACAGGCCCTCTGAAGCTTTCTTT. Its protein product is CASSIRDRPSEAFF.

With regard to this clone: This CDR3 is also generated by other DNA sequences in the sample. The V call is TRBV7-6, the J call TRBJ1-1, with D unresolved. The CDR3 runs to 13 residues. Looked up from germline, CDR1 is SGHVS and CDR2 is FNYEAQ. V shed 4 bases and J shed 0 bases, with 6 bases lying between them. The CDR3 here is CASSYGMNTEAFF. CDR3 DNA sequence: TGTGCCAGCAGCTACGGGATGAACACTGAAGCTTTCTTT.

A few counts support this clone. This rearrangement joins TRBV28 to TRBJ2-3; D is ambiguous. Trimming took off 3 bases at V and 3 bases at J, with 10 bases between the two ends. The CDR3 totals 14 residues. Germline V gene data show CDR1 as MDHEN and CDR2 as SYDVKM. The CDR3 region has the DNA TGTGCCAGCAGTTTTCGTCTTATTACAGATACGCAGTATTTT. The encoded protein is CASSFRLITDTQYF.

The rearrangement links TRBV7-9 to TRBJ1-1; no definite D call. CDR1 and CDR2 from the germline V gene are SEHNR and FQNEAQ (reference sequence). V lost 6 bases and J lost 7, with 18 bases in between. The CDR3 loop spans 14 amino acids. CDR3 DNA sequence: TGTGCCAGCAGTCCGATGGATGGTCTAGGTGAAGCTTTCTTT. Protein sequence: CASSPMDGLGEAFF.

The J gene is TRBJ2-3, the V gene TRBV27, with 14 positions matching TRBD2. The germline V gene has CDR1 MNHEY and CDR2 SMNVEV (reference sequence). The CDR3 contains 20 residues. V was pared by 6 bases and J by 3 bases, with 17 bases of the junction left unmatched. CDR3 amino acids: CASRPGLAGVRQGGTDTQYF. CDR3 in DNA: TGTGCCAGCAGACCGGGACTAGCGGGAGTGAGGCAGGGAGGGACAGATACGCAGTATTTT.

V is TRBV6-5 and J is TRBJ1-3; TRBD1 is a possible D gene (5 bases). Germline CDR1 is MNHEY and CDR2 is SVGAGI. V lost 4 bases and J lost 0, with 13 bases in between. The CDR3 is 16 residues long. CDR3 DNA sequence: TGTGCCAGCAGTTTCCCGGGACGAAGCTCTGGAAACACCATATATTTT. It specifies CASSFPGRSSGNTIYF.

This clone was counted a single time. This chain links TRBV5-1 with TRBJ1-2, with D maybe TRBD1 (5 bases). The V gene lost 7 bases and the J gene lost 4 bases, with 14 bases spanning the gap. The CDR3 loop spans 13 amino acids. The germline CDR1 and CDR2 sequences are SGHRS and YFSETQ. CDR3 loop: CASSTGTSYGYTF. CDR3 nucleotide sequence: TGCGCCAGCTCTACCGGGACCTCCTATGGCTACACCTTC.

The J gene is TRBJ2-3, the V gene TRBV5-6; a possible D gene is TRBD1 (6 bases). Germline-derived CDR1 and CDR2 are SGHDT and YYEEEE. The CDR3 has 12 residues. V was trimmed by 7 bases and J by 5 bases, leaving 11 bases between them. The CDR3, as DNA: TGTGCCAGCTCCAGAGGGGGAGATACGCAGTATTTT. Translating gives CASSRGGDTQYF.